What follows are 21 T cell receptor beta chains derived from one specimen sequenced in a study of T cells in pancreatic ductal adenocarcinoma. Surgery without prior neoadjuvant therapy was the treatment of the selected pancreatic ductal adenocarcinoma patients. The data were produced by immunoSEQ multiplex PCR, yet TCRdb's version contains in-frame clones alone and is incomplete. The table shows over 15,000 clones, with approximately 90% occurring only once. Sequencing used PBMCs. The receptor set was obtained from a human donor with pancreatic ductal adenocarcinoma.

The CDR3 nucleotides are TGTGCCTGGACTAGGAGGGGGCGAATGAACACTGAAGCTTTCTTT. Amino acids: CAWTRRGRMNTEAFF. The chain couples TRBV30 to TRBJ1-1; 7 positions agree with TRBD1. The CDR3 consists of 15 residues. Germline lookup yields CDR1 GTSNPN and CDR2 SVGIG (reference sequence). The V segment lost 4 bases and the J segment 0 bases; nucleotides outside the gene matches: 8. The whole variable domain, filled in from reference TRBV30 and TRBJ1-1, reads SQTIHQWPATLVQPVGSPLSLECTVEGTSNPNLYWYRQAAGRGLQLLFYSVGIGQISSEVPQNLSASRPQDRQFILSSKKLLLSDSGFYLCAWTRRGRMNTEAFFGQGTRLTVV.

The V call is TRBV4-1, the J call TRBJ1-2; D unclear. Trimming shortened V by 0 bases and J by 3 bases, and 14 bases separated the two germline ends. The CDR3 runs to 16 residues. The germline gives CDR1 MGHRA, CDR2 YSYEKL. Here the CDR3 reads CASSQDKGLLDYGYTF. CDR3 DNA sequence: TGCGCCAGCAGCCAAGATAAAGGCCTCCTAGACTATGGCTACACCTTC.

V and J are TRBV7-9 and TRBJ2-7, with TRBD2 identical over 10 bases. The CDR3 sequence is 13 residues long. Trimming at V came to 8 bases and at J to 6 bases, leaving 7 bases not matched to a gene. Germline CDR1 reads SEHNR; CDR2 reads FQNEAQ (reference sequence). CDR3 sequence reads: CASVSGRVFEQYF. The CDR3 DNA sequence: TGTGCCAGCGTGAGCGGGAGGGTTTTCGAGCAGTACTTC.

The CDR3 loop reads CASSVYQETQYF. In nucleotides, the CDR3 is TGTGCCAGCAGTGTTTACCAAGAGACCCAGTACTTC. The rearrangement joins TRBV28 to TRBJ2-5; D gene uncertain. Deletions cut 5 bases from V and 0 bases from J, with 4 bases between. The germline gives CDR1 MDHEN, CDR2 SYDVKM. The CDR3 is 12 residues long. Variable domain in full (rest from reference TRBV28 and TRBJ2-5): DVKVTQSSRYLVKRTGEKVFLECVQDMDHENMFWYRQDPGLGLRLIYFSYDVKMKEKGDIPEGYSVSREKKERFSLILESASTNQTSMYLCASSVYQETQYFGPGTRLLVL.

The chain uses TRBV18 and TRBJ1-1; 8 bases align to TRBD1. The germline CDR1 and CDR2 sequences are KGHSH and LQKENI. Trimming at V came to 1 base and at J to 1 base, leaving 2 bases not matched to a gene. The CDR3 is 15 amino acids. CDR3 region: CASSPLTGGNTEAFF. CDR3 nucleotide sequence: TGTGCCAGCTCACCACTCACAGGGGGGAACACTGAAGCTTTCTTT.

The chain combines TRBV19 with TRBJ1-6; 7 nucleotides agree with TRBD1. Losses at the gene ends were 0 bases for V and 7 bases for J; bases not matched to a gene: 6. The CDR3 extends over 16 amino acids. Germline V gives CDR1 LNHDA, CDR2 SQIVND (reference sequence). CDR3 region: CASSIDRTGANSPLHF. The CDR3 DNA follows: TGTGCCAGTAGTATAGATCGTACAGGGGCAAATTCACCCCTCCACTTT.

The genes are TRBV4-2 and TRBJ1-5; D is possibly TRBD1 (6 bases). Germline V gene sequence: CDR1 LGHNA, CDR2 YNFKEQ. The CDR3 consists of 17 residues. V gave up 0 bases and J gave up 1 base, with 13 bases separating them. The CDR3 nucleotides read TGTGCCAGCAGCCAAGACATTCGGGACATAAGCAATCAGCCCCAGCATTTT. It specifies CASSQDIRDISNQPQHF.

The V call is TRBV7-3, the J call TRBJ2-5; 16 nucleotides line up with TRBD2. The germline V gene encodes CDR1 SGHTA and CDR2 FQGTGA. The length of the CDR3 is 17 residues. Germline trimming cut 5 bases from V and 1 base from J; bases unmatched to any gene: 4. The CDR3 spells CASSLGTSGGVQETQYF. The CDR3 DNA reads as TGTGCCAGCAGCCTAGGGACTAGCGGGGGGGTCCAAGAGACCCAGTACTTC.

Here the CDR3 reads CASSSSVPGQGYSYNEQFF. CDR3 in DNA: TGTGCCAGCAGCTCCTCTGTACCGGGACAGGGGTATTCCTACAATGAGCAGTTCTTC. The chain recombines TRBV11-2 with TRBJ2-1; 10 bases align to TRBD1. V trimming: 4 bases; J trimming: 1 base; junction bases outside the gene matches: 13. The germline gives CDR1 SGHAT, CDR2 FQNNGV. The CDR3 covers 19 residues.

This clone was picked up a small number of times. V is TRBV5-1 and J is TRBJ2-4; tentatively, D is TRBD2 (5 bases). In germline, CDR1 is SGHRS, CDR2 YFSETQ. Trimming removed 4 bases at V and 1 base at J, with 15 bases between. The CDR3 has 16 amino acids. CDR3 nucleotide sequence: TGCGCCAGCAGCCCCCCGGGGTTCACGGCCAAAAACATTCAGTACTTC. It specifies CASSPPGFTAKNIQYF.

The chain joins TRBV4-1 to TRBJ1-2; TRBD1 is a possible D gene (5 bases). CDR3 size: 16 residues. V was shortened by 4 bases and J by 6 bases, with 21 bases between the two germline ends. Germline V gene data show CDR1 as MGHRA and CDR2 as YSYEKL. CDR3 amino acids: CASSRGSVGEEDGYTF. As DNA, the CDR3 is TGCGCCAGCAGCCGGGGATCCGTGGGGGAAGAAGATGGCTACACCTTC.

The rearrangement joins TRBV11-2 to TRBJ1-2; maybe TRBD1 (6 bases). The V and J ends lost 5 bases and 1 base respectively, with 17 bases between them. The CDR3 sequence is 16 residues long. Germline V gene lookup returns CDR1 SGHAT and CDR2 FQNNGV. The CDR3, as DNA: TGTGCCAGCAGCAGTATCCGGGACATTATTAACTATGGCTACACCTTC. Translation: CASSSIRDIINYGYTF.

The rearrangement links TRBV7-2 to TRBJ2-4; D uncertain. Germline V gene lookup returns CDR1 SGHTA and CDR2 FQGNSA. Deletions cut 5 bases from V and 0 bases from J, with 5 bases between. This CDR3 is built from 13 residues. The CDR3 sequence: CASSPLAKNIQYF. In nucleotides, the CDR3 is TGTGCCAGCAGCCCTCTAGCCAAAAACATTCAGTACTTC.

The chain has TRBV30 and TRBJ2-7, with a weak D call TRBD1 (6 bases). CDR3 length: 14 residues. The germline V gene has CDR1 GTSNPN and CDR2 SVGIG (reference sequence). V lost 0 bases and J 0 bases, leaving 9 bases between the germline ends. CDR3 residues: CAWSVDRSSYEQYF. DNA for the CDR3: TGTGCCTGGAGTGTAGACAGGAGCTCCTACGAGCAGTACTTC.

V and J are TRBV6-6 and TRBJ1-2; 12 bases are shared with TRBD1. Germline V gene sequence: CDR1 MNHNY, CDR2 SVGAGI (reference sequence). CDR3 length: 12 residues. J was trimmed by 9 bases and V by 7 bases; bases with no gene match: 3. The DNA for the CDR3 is TGTGCCAGCACCGGGACAGGGGGCAGCTACACCTTC. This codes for CASTGTGGSYTF.

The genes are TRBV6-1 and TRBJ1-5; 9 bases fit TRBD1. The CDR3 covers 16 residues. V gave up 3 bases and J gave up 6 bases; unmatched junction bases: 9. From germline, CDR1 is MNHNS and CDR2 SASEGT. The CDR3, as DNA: TGTGCCAGCAGTGAGGTTTTGGGACAGGGCACTCAGCCCCAGCATTTT. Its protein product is CASSEVLGQGTQPQHF.

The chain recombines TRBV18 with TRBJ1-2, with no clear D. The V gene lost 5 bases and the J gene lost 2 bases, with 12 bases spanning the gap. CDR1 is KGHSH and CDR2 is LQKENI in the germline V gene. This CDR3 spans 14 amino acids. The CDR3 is CASSASGTNYGYTF. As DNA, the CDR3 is TGTGCCAGCTCAGCGTCAGGCACCAACTATGGCTACACCTTC.

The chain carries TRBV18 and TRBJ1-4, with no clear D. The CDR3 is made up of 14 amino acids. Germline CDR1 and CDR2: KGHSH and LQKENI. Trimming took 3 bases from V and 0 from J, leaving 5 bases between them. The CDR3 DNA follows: TGTGCCAGCTCACCGACGGCAACTAATGAAAAACTGTTTTTT. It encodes CASSPTATNEKLFF.

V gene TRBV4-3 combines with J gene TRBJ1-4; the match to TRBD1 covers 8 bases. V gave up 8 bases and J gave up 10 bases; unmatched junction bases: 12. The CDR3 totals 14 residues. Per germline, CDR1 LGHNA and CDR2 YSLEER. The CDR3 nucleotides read TGCGCCAGCCGAGATCAGGGGGCGGGGGCAAAACTGTTTTTT. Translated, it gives CASRDQGAGAKLFF.

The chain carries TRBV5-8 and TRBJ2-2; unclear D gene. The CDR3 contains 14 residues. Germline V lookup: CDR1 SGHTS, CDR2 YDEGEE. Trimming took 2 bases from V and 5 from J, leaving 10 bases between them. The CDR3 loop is CASSLYQQTGELFF. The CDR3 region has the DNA TGTGCCAGCAGCTTATATCAACAGACCGGGGAGCTGTTTTTT.

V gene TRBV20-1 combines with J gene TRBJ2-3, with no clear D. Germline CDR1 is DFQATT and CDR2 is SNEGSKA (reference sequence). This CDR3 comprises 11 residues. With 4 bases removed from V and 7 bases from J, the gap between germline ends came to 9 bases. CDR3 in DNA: TGCAGTGCTAAGGAATGGTATACGCAGTATTTT. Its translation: CSAKEWYTQYF.